Listed below are T cell receptor beta chains from one sample, sequenced in a study of blood T cell repertoires in COVID-19. The protocol was immunoSEQ multiplex PCR, while the TCRdb copy is restricted to in-frame clones and leaves out a portion. The sample records more than 150,000 clones, roughly 76% being singletons. The sequencing sample was made of peripheral blood. Receptor source: an elderly woman with COVID-19, enrolled during active disease. Both conserved end residues are part of each CDR3. Each record gives: CDR3 DNA, CDR3 protein, clone size, V gene, J gene, CDR3 length, D gene. A D gene is named only where the DNA matches it firmly. Rows may omit the clone size; those that give it use once, few, many or a size class.

TGCGCCAGCAGCTTCTGGGGAGGCTCCGGGGAGCAGTACTTC	CASSFWGGSGEQYF	.	TRBV5-1	TRBJ2-7	14	.
TGTGCCAGCAGTACTAGCGGGAGTGGAGAGACCCAGTACTTC	CASSTSGSGETQYF	.	TRBV7-2	TRBJ2-5	14	TRBD2
TGTGCCTGGAGAGGGGGCTATAGCTCCTACAATGAGCAGTTCTTC	CAWRGGYSSYNEQFF	.	TRBV30	TRBJ2-1	15	TRBD1
TGTGCCAGCAGCTTAGGGGAGAGCAGGATCTCCTACGAGCAGTACTTC	CASSLGESRISYEQYF	few	TRBV11-2	TRBJ2-7	16	.
TGTGCCAGCAGTTTAGAACAGCGGAACTATGGCTACACCTTC	CASSLEQRNYGYTF	.	TRBV28	TRBJ1-2	14	.
TGTGCCAGCCTAAATACGGACAGGAGAACCTACGAGCAGTACTTC	CASLNTDRRTYEQYF	.	TRBV7-2	TRBJ2-7	15	TRBD1
TGTGCCTGGAGTGTACAGGGGGAAGCTTTCTTT	CAWSVQGEAFF	once	TRBV30	TRBJ1-1	11	TRBD1
TGTGCCAGCAGCTTCAGGCAGGGAGGTGGACCCAGCACAGATACGCAGTATTTT	CASSFRQGGGPSTDTQYF	.	TRBV7-8	TRBJ2-3	18	.
TGTGCCAGCAGTTACGTGGCAGGGGGTCAGCCCCAGCATTTT	CASSYVAGGQPQHF	.	TRBV6-2/TRBV6-3	TRBJ1-5	14	TRBD1
TGTGCCAGCAACCTCAGGGGGCTCGGCACCGGGGAGCTGTTTTTT	CASNLRGLGTGELFF	.	TRBV9	TRBJ2-2	15	TRBD1
TGTGCCTGGAGGGAACCCGGGACAGACTATGGCTACACCTTC	CAWREPGTDYGYTF	.	TRBV30	TRBJ1-2	14	TRBD1
TGTGCCAGCAGCTCCGGGACAGGGGGCATCTATACGCAGTATTTT	CASSSGTGGIYTQYF	.	TRBV3-1/TRBV3-2	TRBJ2-3	15	TRBD1
TGTGCCAGCAGCCCCTTCCCGGGGTTGGGGAACATTCAGTACTTC	CASSPFPGLGNIQYF	.	TRBV6-5	TRBJ2-4	15	.
TGTGCCAGCAGGGACTGGGGCTCTGGAAACACCATATATTTT	CASRDWGSGNTIYF	.	TRBV6-5	TRBJ1-3	14	.
TGTGCCAGCAGTTTCGGACAGGCCACCTATGGCTACACCTTC	CASSFGQATYGYTF	.	TRBV3-1/TRBV3-2	TRBJ1-2	14	TRBD1
TGTGCCAGCGGACAGGGCTCCTATGGCTACACCTTC	CASGQGSYGYTF	few	TRBV28	TRBJ1-2	12	TRBD1
TGTGCCTGGAGGGAGGGGGCTTTGGTATACAATGAGCAGTTCTTC	CAWREGALVYNEQFF	.	TRBV30	TRBJ2-1	15	.
TGCGCCAGCAGCCAAGTCGCAGGGGCGCCTGAAAAACTGTTTTTT	CASSQVAGAPEKLFF	.	TRBV4-1	TRBJ1-4	15	.
TGTGCCAGCATTCCACGGGAGTACGGAACAGATACGCAGTATTTT	CASIPREYGTDTQYF	.	TRBV2	TRBJ2-3	15	.
TGTGCCAGCAGTTTACTAGCTGGTTACGAGCAGTACTTC	CASSLLAGYEQYF	.	TRBV12-3/TRBV12-4	TRBJ2-7	13	.
TGTGCCAGCAGTTACGGGCGAGATTACTACGAGCAGTACTTC	CASSYGRDYYEQYF	.	TRBV6-5	TRBJ2-7	14	.
TGTGCCAGCAGCTTATTAGCGTTGAGGGGGCGAAGTTCACCCCTCCACTTT	CASSLLALRGRSSPLHF	many	TRBV11-3	TRBJ1-6	17	TRBD1
TGTGCCAGCAGTGGGGACAGGGGTAGGTTTGGAGAAAAACTGTTTTTT	CASSGDRGRFGEKLFF	.	TRBV6-1	TRBJ1-4	16	TRBD1
TGTGCCAGCTCAACAGGGCCTGGAGACTATGGCTACACCTTC	CASSTGPGDYGYTF	few	TRBV18	TRBJ1-2	14	.
TGTGCCAGCAGCTGGCGGGACTTTAAAACCTACGAGCAGTACTTC	CASSWRDFKTYEQYF	.	TRBV7-8	TRBJ2-7	15	.
TGCAGCGCTTTTGGCCTAGGACAGCTTGACACTGAAGCTTTCTTT	CSAFGLGQLDTEAFF	once	TRBV29-1	TRBJ1-1	15	.
TGTGCCAGCAGCCTACAGGGTCTCTATGGCTACACCTTC	CASSLQGLYGYTF	.	TRBV5-8	TRBJ1-2	13	.
TGTGCCTGGAGAAGGGGGAGAGACTATGGCTACACCTTC	CAWRRGRDYGYTF	.	TRBV30	TRBJ1-2	13	.
TGTGCCAGCAGTTTTCGCGGAAACTCCTACAATGAGCAGTTCTTC	CASSFRGNSYNEQFF	.	TRBV27	TRBJ2-1	15	.
TGCGCCAGCAGCCGGGCCTCGGGGGGGCCAAGAGAGACCCAGTACTTC	CASSRASGGPRETQYF	.	TRBV4-1	TRBJ2-5	16	TRBD2
TGTGCCAGCAGTTTGATAGCGGGAGTCTACGAGCAGTACTTC	CASSLIAGVYEQYF	medium-sized	TRBV27	TRBJ2-7	14	TRBD2
TGTGCCAGTAGTACCGGACAGGGGGATTACACAGATACGCAGTATTTT	CASSTGQGDYTDTQYF	.	TRBV19	TRBJ2-3	16	TRBD1
TGTGCCAGTACCATATCGGACAGTGCCCGCTATGGCTACACCTTC	CASTISDSARYGYTF	many	TRBV19	TRBJ1-2	15	.
TGCAGCGTTGTTGACGGGTTCGAGGAGACCCAGTACTTC	CSVVDGFEETQYF	.	TRBV29-1	TRBJ2-5	13	.
TGTGCCAGCAGCTTAGCGGGTTACGAGCAGTACTTC	CASSLAGYEQYF	.	TRBV11-2	TRBJ2-7	12	.
TGCGCCCGCAGCTCCGGGGGAGGGGGGTTGTATAATGAGCAGTTCTTC	CARSSGGGGLYNEQFF	.	TRBV5-1	TRBJ2-1	16	.
TGTGCCAGCAGCGCACAACAGGGGGCTGCTGAAGCTTTCTTT	CASSAQQGAAEAFF	.	TRBV7-2	TRBJ1-1	14	TRBD1
TGTGCCAGCAGCCAAGGGCGGGTTGATGTCGAGGGCCAGTACTTC	CASSQGRVDVEGQYF	once	TRBV4-2	TRBJ2-5	15	.
TGTGCCAGCAGCACGGGACTAGCGGGGGGGGAAGATACGCAGTATTTT	CASSTGLAGGEDTQYF	few	TRBV11-3	TRBJ2-3	16	TRBD2
TGTGCCAGCAGCTTAGATAGACTGAACACCGGGGAGCTGTTTTTT	CASSLDRLNTGELFF	.	TRBV11-3	TRBJ2-2	15	.
TGTGCCAGCAGCCCCCAGGGGAACTATGGCTACACCTTC	CASSPQGNYGYTF	.	TRBV6-5	TRBJ1-2	13	.
TGCGCCAGCAGCTCCAGGACTAGCGGGAGTTACGCAGATACGCAGTATTTT	CASSSRTSGSYADTQYF	.	TRBV5-1	TRBJ2-3	17	TRBD2
TGTGCCAGCAGTGCTCCGGGACAGGGGGCAGGTGGCTACACCTTC	CASSAPGQGAGGYTF	.	TRBV27	TRBJ1-2	15	TRBD1
TGTGCCAGCAGTGGCGGGGGGGCCACAGATACGCAGTATTTT	CASSGGGATDTQYF	.	TRBV2	TRBJ2-3	14	TRBD2
TGTGCCAGCCGTACCTCGCCAGGGACTAGCGGGAGCTTTAGCACAGATACGCAGTATTTT	CASRTSPGTSGSFSTDTQYF	.	TRBV27	TRBJ2-3	20	TRBD2